The 8 T cell receptor beta chains reported below all come from one sample, sequenced in a study of shared clonotypes between healthy human individuals. The protocol was immunoSEQ multiplex PCR, while the TCRdb copy is restricted to in-frame clones and leaves out a portion. In the table there are about 2 million clones, 85% to 95% of which are singletons. CD45RO-negative CD8 cells positively selected for CCR7 made up the naive population, which excluded terminally differentiated effector memory CD45RA+ cells. Sequenced material: naive CD8+ T cells sorted from blood. The receptors were sampled from a man younger than 35 in good health.

Only one count was recorded for this clone. The chain recombines TRBV4-3 with TRBJ2-7; TRBD2 is a possible D gene (5 bases). The V gene lost 1 base and the J gene lost 3 bases, with 13 bases spanning the gap. The CDR3 runs to 15 residues. The germline gives CDR1 LGHNA, CDR2 YSLEER. The CDR3 DNA is TGCGCCAGCAGCCAAGTGCTCGCCGGGAACTACGAGCAGTACTTC. Translation: CASSQVLAGNYEQYF.

This clone was counted between two and nine times. The chain combines TRBV29-1 with TRBJ2-7, with 8 bases identical to TRBD1. Germline trimming cut 5 bases from V and 3 bases from J; bases unmatched to any gene: 6. The CDR3 is made up of 13 amino acids. The germline V gene encodes CDR1 SQVTM and CDR2 ANQGSEA. CDR3 amino acids: CSVRLGTGYEQYF. The CDR3 DNA follows: TGCAGCGTTCGTCTGGGGACAGGCTACGAGCAGTACTTC.

The gene calls are TRBV15 and TRBJ1-2; D unresolved. This CDR3 is 15 amino acids long. Germline-derived CDR1 and CDR2 are LNHNV and YYDKDF (reference sequence). V lost 0 bases to trimming and J lost 9 bases, with 17 bases between them. This CDR3 reads CATSRDLGSSQSYTF. The CDR3 DNA reads TGTGCCACCAGCAGAGATCTGGGCAGTAGCCAAAGCTACACCTTC.

The genes are TRBV4-3 and TRBJ1-1; 9 positions agree with TRBD1. Germline V gene data show CDR1 as LGHNA and CDR2 as YSLEER. The CDR3 totals 14 residues. Trimming at V came to 2 bases and at J to 3 bases, leaving 1 base not matched to a gene. CDR3 nucleotides: TGCGCCAGCAGCCAACGGACAGGGGACACTGAAGCTTTCTTT. Translated, it gives CASSQRTGDTEAFF.

The chain uses TRBV28 and TRBJ2-2; 8 positions agree with TRBD1. In germline, CDR1 is MDHEN, CDR2 SYDVKM. This CDR3 is built from 15 residues. V trimming: 2 bases; J trimming: 7 bases; junction bases outside the gene matches: 6. CDR3 DNA sequence: TGTGCCAGCAGTTTAGGGTCAGGGGGCGGCGGGGAGCTGTTTTTT. Translated, it gives CASSLGSGGGGELFF.

This clone was detected only once. V usage is TRBV7-9 and J usage is TRBJ1-4, with a weak D call TRBD1 (5 bases). CDR3 length equals 15 residues. Trimming took off 5 bases at V and 8 bases at J, with 18 bases between the two ends. The germline gives CDR1 SEHNR, CDR2 FQNEAQ (reference sequence). This chain's CDR3 is CASSRSQGPHEKLFF. The CDR3 DNA is TGTGCCAGCAGCCGCAGCCAGGGCCCCCACGAAAAACTGTTTTTT.

The chain couples TRBV9 to TRBJ2-1; TRBD2 might be the D (5 bases). The CDR3 is made up of 14 amino acids. V lost 3 bases to trimming and J lost 8 bases, with 15 bases between them. Germline loops: CDR1 SGDLS, CDR2 YYNGEE. The CDR3 is CASSDRDWQDEQFF. CDR3 sequence (DNA): TGTGCCAGCAGCGATCGGGATTGGCAGGATGAGCAGTTCTTC.

This clone showed up just once. V and J are TRBV28 and TRBJ2-5; 16 bases line up with TRBD2. The V gene's germline CDR1 is MDHEN and CDR2 SYDVKM. J gave up 5 bases and V 5 bases, and 11 bases lay outside the gene matches. The CDR3 covers 18 residues. As DNA, the CDR3 is TGTGCCAGCAGTCAAGAAGGGACTAGCGGGGGGGCCGGGGAGACCCAGTACTTC. It translates to CASSQEGTSGGAGETQYF.